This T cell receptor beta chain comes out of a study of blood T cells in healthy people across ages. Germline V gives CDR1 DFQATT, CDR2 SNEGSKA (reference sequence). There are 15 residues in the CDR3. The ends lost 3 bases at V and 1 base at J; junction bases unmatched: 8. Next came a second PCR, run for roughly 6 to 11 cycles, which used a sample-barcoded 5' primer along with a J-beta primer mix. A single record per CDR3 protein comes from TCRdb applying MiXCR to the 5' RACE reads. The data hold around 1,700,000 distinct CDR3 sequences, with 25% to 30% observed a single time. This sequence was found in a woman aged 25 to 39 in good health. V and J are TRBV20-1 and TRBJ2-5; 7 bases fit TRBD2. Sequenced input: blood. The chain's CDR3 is CSARGQRGRQETQYF. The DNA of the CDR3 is TGCAGTGCTAGGGGTCAGCGGGGCCGCCAAGAGACCCAGTACTTC.